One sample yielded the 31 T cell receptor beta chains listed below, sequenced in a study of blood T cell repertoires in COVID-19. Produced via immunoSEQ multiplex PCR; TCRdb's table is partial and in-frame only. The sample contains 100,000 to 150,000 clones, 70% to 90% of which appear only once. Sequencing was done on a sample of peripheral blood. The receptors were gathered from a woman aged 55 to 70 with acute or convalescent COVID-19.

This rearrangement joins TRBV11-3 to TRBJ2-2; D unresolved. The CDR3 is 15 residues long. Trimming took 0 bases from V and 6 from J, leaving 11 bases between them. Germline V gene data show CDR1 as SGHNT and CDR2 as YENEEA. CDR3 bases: TGTGCCAGCAGCTTAGATCGAATAGTCGCCGGGGAGCTGTTTTTT. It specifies CASSLDRIVAGELFF.

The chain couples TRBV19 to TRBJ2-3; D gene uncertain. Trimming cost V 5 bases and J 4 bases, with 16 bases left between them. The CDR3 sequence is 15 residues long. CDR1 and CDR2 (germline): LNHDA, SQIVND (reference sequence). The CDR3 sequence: CASSATRVRADTQYF. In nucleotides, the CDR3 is TGTGCCAGTAGTGCGACCCGCGTCCGGGCAGATACGCAGTATTTT.

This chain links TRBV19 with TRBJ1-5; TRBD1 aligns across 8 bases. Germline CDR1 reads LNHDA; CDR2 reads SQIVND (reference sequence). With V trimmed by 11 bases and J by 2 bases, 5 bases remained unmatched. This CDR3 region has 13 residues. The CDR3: CASTGDRNQPQHF. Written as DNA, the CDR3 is TGTGCCTCGACAGGGGATCGCAATCAGCCCCAGCATTTT. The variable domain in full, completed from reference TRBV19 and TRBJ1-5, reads DGGITQSPKYLFRKEGQNVTLSCEQNLNHDAMYWYRQDPGQGLRLIYYSQIVNDFQKGDIAEGYSVSREKKESFPLTVTSAQKNPTAFYLCASTGDRNQPQHFGDGTRLSIL.

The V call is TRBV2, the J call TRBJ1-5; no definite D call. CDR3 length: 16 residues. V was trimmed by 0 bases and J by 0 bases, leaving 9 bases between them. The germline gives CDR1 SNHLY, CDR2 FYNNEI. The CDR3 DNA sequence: TGTGCCAGCAGTGAAGCGGTGAGCTATAGCAATCAGCCCCAGCATTTT. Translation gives CASSEAVSYSNQPQHF. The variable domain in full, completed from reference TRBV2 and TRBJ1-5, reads EPEVTQTPSHQVTQMGQEVILRCVPISNHLYFYWYRQILGQKVEFLVSFYNNEISEKSEIFDDQFSVERPDGSNFTLKIRSTKLEDSAMYFCASSEAVSYSNQPQHFGDGTRLSIL.

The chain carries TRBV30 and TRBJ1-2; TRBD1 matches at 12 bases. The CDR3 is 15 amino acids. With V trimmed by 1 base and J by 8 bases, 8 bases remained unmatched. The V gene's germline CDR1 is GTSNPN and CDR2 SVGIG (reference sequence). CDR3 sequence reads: CAWSEPGQGARGYTF. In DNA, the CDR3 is TGTGCCTGGAGTGAACCGGGACAGGGGGCGCGGGGCTACACCTTC.

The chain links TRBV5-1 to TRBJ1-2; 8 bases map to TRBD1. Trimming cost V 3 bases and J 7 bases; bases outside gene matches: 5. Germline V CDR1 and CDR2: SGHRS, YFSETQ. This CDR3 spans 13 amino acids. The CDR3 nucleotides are TGCGCCAGCAGCTCGACAGGGACAGGTGGCTACACCTTC. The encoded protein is CASSSTGTGGYTF.

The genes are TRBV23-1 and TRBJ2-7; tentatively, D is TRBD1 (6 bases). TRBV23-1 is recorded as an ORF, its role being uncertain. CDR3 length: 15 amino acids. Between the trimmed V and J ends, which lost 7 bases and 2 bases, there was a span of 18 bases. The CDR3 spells CASTGIGTHTYEQYF. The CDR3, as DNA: TGCGCCAGCACCGGGATAGGGACACATACCTACGAGCAGTACTTC.

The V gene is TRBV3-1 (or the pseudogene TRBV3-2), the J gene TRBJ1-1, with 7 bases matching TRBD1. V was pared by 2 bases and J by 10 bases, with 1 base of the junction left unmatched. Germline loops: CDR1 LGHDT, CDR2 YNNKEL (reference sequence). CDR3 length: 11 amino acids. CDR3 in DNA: TGTGCCAGCAGCCAACAGGGGGTAGCTTTCTTT. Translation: CASSQQGVAFF.

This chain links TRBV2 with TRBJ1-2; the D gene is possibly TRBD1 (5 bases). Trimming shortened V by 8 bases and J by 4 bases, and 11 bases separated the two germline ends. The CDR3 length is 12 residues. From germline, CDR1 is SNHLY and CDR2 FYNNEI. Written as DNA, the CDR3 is TGTGCCAGCCGCCAGGGTCTCTATGGCTACACCTTC. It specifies CASRQGLYGYTF.

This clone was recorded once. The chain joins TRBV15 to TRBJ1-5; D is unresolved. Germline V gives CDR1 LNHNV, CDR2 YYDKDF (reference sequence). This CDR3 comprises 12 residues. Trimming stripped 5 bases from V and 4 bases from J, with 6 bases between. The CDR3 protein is CATSLLNQPQHF. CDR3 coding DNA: TGTGCCACCAGCCTACTTAATCAGCCCCAGCATTTT.

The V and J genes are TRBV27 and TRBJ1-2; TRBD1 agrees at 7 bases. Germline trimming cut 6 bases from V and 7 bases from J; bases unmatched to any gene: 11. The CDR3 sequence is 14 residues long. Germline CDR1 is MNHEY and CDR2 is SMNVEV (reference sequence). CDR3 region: CASRSTRQGTGYTF. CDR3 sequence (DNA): TGTGCCAGCAGATCGACCCGACAGGGCACTGGCTACACCTTC.

As DNA, the CDR3 is TGCGCCAGCGCGGGGGGTTTAGACGAGCAGTACTTC. Protein product: CASAGGLDEQYF. The chain is built from TRBV5-1 and TRBJ2-7, with TRBD2 matching 8 bases. The CDR3 length is 12 residues. The V gene's germline CDR1 is SGHRS and CDR2 YFSETQ. The J segment lost 5 bases and the V segment lost 7 bases, leaving 5 bases of the junction unmatched.

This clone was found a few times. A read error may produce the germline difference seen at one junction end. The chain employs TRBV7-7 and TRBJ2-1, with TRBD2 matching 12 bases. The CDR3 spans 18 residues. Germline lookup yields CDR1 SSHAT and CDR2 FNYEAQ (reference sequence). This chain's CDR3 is CASSRLLAGGPSYNEQFF. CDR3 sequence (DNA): TGTGCTAGCAGCCGCCTTCTAGCGGGAGGGCCCTCTTACAATGAGCAGTTCTTC.

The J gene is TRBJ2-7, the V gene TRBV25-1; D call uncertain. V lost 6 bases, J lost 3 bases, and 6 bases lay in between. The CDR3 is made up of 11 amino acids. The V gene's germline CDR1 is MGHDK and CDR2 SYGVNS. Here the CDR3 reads CASSTSYEQYF. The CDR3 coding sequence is TGTGCCAGCAGCACAAGCTACGAGCAGTACTTC.

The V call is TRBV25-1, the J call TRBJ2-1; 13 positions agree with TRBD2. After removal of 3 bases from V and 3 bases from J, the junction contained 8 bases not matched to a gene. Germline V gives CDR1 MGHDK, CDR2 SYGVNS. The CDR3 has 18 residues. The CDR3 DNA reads TGTGCCAGCAGTGATTATACCGGGACTAGCGGGAACTACAATGAGCAGTTCTTC. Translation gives CASSDYTGTSGNYNEQFF. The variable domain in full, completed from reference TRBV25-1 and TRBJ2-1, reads EADIYQTPRYLVIGTGKKITLECSQTMGHDKMYWYQQDPGMELHLIHYSYGVNSTEKGDLSSESTVSRIRTEHFPLTLESARPSHTSQYLCASSDYTGTSGNYNEQFFGPGTRLTVL.

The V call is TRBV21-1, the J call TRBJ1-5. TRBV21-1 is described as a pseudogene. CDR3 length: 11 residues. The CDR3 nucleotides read TGTGCCAGCCCACCGGGACAGCCCCAGCATTTT. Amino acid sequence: CASPPGQPQHF.

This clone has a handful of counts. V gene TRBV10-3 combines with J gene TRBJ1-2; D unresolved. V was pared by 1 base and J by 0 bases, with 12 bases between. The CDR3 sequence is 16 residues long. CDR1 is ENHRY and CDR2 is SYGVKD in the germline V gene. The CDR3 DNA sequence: TGTGCCATCAGTGAGTTCCCCGCGGGTACTAACTATGGCTACACCTTC. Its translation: CAISEFPAGTNYGYTF.

DNA for the CDR3: TGTGCCAGCAGCTTGGAAGGTTCGCGGGAAGGCTACACCTTC. Its protein is CASSLEGSREGYTF. This sequence joins TRBV5-5 and TRBJ1-2; unclear D gene. V was clipped by 0 bases and J by 8 bases, with 14 bases between them. CDR1 is SGHKS, CDR2 YYEKEE, per germline (reference sequence). CDR3 length: 14 residues.

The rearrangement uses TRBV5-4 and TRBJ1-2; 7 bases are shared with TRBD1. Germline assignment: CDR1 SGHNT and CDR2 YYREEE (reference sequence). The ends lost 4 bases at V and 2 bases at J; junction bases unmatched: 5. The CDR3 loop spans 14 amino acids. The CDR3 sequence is CASSGRQGNYGYTF. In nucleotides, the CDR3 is TGTGCCAGCAGCGGCCGACAGGGAAACTATGGCTACACCTTC.

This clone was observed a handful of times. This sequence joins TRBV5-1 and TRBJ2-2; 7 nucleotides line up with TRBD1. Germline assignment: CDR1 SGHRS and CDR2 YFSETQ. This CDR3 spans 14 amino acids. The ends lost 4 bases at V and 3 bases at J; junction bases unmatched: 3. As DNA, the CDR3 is TGCGCCAGCAGCAGGGGGCCCGACACCGGGGAGCTGTTTTTT. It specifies CASSRGPDTGELFF.

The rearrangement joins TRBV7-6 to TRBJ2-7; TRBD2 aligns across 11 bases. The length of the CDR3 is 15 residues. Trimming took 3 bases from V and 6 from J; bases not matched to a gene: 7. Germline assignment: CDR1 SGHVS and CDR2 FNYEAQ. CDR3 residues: CASSFLAGGPSEQYF. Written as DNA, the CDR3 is TGTGCCAGCAGCTTCTTAGCGGGAGGGCCAAGCGAGCAGTACTTC.

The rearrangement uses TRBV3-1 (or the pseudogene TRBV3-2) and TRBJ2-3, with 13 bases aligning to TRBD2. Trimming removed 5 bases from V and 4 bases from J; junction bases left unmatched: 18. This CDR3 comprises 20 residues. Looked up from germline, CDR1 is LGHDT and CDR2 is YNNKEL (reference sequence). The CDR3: CASSYPRLAGGPMDADTQYF. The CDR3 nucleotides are TGTGCCAGCAGCTACCCCCGACTAGCGGGAGGCCCTATGGATGCAGATACGCAGTATTTT.

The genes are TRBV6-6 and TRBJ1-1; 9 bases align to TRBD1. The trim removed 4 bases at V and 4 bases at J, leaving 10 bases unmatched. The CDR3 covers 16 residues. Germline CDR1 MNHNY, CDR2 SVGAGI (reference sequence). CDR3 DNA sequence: TGTGCCAGCAGTTCTGGGGACAGGGTGGTCGGCACTGAAGCTTTCTTT. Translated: CASSSGDRVVGTEAFF.

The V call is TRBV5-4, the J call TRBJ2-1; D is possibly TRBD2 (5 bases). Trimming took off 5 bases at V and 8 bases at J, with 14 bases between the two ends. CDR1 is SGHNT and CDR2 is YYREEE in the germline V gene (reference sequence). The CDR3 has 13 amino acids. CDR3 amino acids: CASSFRGGDEQFF. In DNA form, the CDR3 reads TGTGCCAGCAGTTTCCGGGGTGGGGATGAGCAGTTCTTC.

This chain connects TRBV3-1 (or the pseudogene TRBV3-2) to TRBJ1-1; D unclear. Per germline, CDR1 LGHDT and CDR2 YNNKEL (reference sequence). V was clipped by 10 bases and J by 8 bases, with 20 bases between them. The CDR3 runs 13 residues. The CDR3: CATGEGGREEAFF. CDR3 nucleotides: TGTGCCACGGGCGAGGGTGGGCGAGAAGAAGCTTTCTTT.

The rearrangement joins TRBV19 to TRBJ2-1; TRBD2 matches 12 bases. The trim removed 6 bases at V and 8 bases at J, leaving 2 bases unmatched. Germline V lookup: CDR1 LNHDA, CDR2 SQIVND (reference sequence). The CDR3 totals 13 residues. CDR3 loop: CASRASGRDEQFF. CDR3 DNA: TGTGCCAGTAGGGCTAGCGGGAGGGATGAGCAGTTCTTC.

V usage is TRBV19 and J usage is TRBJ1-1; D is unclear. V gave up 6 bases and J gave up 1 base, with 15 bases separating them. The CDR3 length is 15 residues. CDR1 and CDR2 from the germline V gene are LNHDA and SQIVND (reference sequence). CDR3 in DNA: TGTGCCAGTAGGGATTTGTATCGCGGGAACACTGAAGCTTTCTTT. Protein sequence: CASRDLYRGNTEAFF.

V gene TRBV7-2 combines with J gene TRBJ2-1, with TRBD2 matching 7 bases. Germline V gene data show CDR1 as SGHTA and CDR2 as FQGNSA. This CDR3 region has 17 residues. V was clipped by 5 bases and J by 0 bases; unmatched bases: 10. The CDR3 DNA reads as TGTGCCAGCAGCCCATTCACGCGGGGGAGCTCCTACAATGAGCAGTTCTTC. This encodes CASSPFTRGSSYNEQFF.

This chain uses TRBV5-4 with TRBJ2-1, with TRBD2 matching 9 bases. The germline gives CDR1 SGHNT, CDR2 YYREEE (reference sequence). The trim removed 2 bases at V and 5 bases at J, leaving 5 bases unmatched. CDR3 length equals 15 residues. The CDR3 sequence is CASSFPGLANNEQFF. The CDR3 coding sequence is TGTGCCAGCAGCTTCCCCGGACTAGCGAACAATGAGCAGTTCTTC. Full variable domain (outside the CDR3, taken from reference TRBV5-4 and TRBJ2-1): ETGVTQSPTHLIKTRGQQVTLRCSSQSGHNTVSWYQQALGQGPQFIFQYYREEENGRGNFPPRFSGLQFPNYSSELNVNALELDDSALYLCASSFPGLANNEQFFGPGTRLTVL.

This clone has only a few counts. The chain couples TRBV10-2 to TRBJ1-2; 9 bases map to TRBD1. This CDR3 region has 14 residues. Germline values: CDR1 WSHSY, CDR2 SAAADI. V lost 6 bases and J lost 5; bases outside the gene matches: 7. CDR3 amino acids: CASRGQGSAYGYTF. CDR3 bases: TGCGCCAGCAGGGGACAGGGTTCCGCGTATGGCTACACCTTC.

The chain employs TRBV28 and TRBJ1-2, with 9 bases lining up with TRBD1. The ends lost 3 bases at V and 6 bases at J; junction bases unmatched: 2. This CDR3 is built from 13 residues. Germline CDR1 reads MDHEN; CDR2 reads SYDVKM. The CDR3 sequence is CASSFRDRDGYTF. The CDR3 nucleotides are TGTGCCAGCAGTTTCCGGGACAGGGATGGCTACACCTTC.